The rows below give T cell receptor beta chains drawn from one sample of a study of blood T cell repertoires in COVID-19. TCRdb's copy holds only in-frame clones and misses some; the assay was immunoSEQ multiplex PCR. Here the sample spans around 80,000 clones, over 80% being singletons. Sequenced sample: peripheral blood. All receptors derive from an elderly woman with acute or convalescent COVID-19. The CDR3 runs from the conserved cysteine through the conserved F or W. D genes are given only for firm matches. Size is omitted from some rows. Given values are once, few, many or a class for expanded clones.

D: .; V: TRBV27; J: TRBJ2-7; size: .; CDR3: CASSSLLSYEQYF; DNA: TGTGCCAGCAGTTCGTTACTCTCCTACGAGCAGTACTTC
D: .; V: TRBV9; J: TRBJ2-1; size: .; CDR3: CASSVAGNTYNEQFF; DNA: TGTGCCAGCAGCGTAGCCGGGAACACCTACAATGAGCAGTTCTTC
D: .; V: TRBV29-1; J: TRBJ1-2; size: many; CDR3: CSVEAPGGGYTF; DNA: TGCAGCGTTGAAGCCCCCGGGGGGGGCTACACCTTC
D: TRBD1; V: TRBV7-2; J: TRBJ2-6; size: .; CDR3: CASSSDRAGANVLTF; DNA: TGTGCCAGCAGCTCCGACAGGGCTGGGGCCAACGTCCTGACTTTC
D: TRBD2; V: TRBV7-2; J: TRBJ2-1; size: .; CDR3: CASSLERTSGGGEQFF; DNA: TGTGCCAGCAGCTTAGAGAGGACTAGCGGGGGCGGTGAGCAGTTCTTC
D: .; V: TRBV11-2; J: TRBJ1-3; size: .; CDR3: CASSLEPRAGNTIYF; DNA: TGTGCCAGCAGCTTAGAACCCAGGGCTGGAAACACCATATATTTT
D: .; V: TRBV5-1; J: TRBJ2-1; size: .; CDR3: CASSSGQSNNEQFF; DNA: TGCGCCAGCAGCTCCGGACAGAGTAACAATGAGCAGTTCTTC
D: .; V: TRBV10-2; J: TRBJ2-7; size: few; CDR3: CASTGLYEQYF; DNA: TGCGCCAGCACAGGACTCTACGAGCAGTACTTC
D: .; V: TRBV29-1; J: TRBJ2-4; size: .; CDR3: CSVPSENIQYF; DNA: TGCAGCGTTCCCAGCGAAAACATTCAGTACTTC
D: TRBD2; V: TRBV5-4; J: TRBJ2-3; size: .; CDR3: CASSSGLAGDTQYF; DNA: TGTGCCAGCAGCAGCGGACTAGCGGGAGATACGCAGTATTTT
D: .; V: TRBV19; J: TRBJ1-3; size: few; CDR3: CASSTRGGSSGNTIYF; DNA: TGTGCCAGTAGTACCCGGGGAGGGAGCTCTGGAAACACCATATATTTT
D: TRBD1; V: TRBV18; J: TRBJ1-5; size: .; CDR3: CASSPGTGSSNQPQHF; DNA: TGTGCCAGCTCACCAGGGACAGGGTCTAGCAATCAGCCCCAGCATTTT
D: TRBD2; V: TRBV9; J: TRBJ2-1; size: .; CDR3: CASSVGTSGGSYNEQFF; DNA: TGTGCCAGCAGCGTCGGGACTAGCGGTGGCTCCTACAATGAGCAGTTCTTC
D: .; V: TRBV7-9; J: TRBJ1-5; size: .; CDR3: CASSLQEGQPQHF; DNA: TGTGCCAGCAGCTTACAGGAAGGTCAGCCCCAGCATTTT
D: TRBD1; V: TRBV19; J: TRBJ1-4; size: .; CDR3: CASGTGGLNEKLFF; DNA: TGTGCCAGTGGGACAGGGGGCCTCAATGAAAAACTGTTTTTT
D: .; V: TRBV4-3; J: TRBJ1-6; size: once; CDR3: CASSSGNNNSPLHF; DNA: TGCGCCAGCAGCTCAGGGAACAATAATTCACCCCTCCACTTT
D: .; V: TRBV29-1; J: TRBJ1-1; size: once; CDR3: CSVVDVEAFF; DNA: TGCAGCGTTGTAGATGTTGAGGCTTTCTTT
D: .; V: TRBV15; J: TRBJ2-3; size: .; CDR3: CATSRERAVSDTQYF; DNA: TGTGCCACCAGCAGAGAGCGGGCCGTCTCGGATACGCAGTATTTT
D: TRBD2; V: TRBV5-1; J: TRBJ2-1; size: .; CDR3: CASSRTSSYNEQFF; DNA: TGCGCCAGCAGCCGGACTAGCAGTTACAATGAGCAGTTCTTC
D: TRBD1; V: TRBV6-5; J: TRBJ1-2; size: .; CDR3: CASRPGTANYGYTF; DNA: TGTGCCAGCAGACCCGGGACAGCAAACTATGGCTACACCTTC
D: TRBD2; V: TRBV7-9; J: TRBJ2-7; size: .; CDR3: CASSFTSGYEQYF; DNA: TGTGCCAGCAGCTTTACTAGCGGCTACGAGCAGTACTTC
D: TRBD1; V: TRBV7-2; J: TRBJ2-3; size: .; CDR3: CASSRDSSTDTQYF; DNA: TGTGCCAGCAGCCGGGACAGTAGCACAGATACGCAGTATTTT